This is a list of T cell receptor beta chains from one sample in a study of STAT5B mutations in CD4+ large granular lymphocyte leukemia. The table came from immunoSEQ multiplex PCR; TCRdb's copy has only in-frame clones and leaves some out. The sample has around 21,000 clones; more than 60% are singletons. What was sequenced was CD4+ T cells from blood buffy coats. All receptors derive from a human donor in good health. CDR3s include the opening cysteine and the closing phenylalanine or tryptophan. A D gene is named only where the DNA matches it firmly. Only part of the rows carry a size: once, few, many, or a class if the clone is expanded.

TRBV28	TRBJ1-5	.	.	TGTGCCAGCAGCCACCCTGGTCCGGCTAGCAATCAGCCCCAGCATTTT	CASSHPGPASNQPQHF
TRBV7-9	TRBJ2-7	few	.	TGTGCCAGCAGACGGGACACCTACGAGCAGTACTTC	CASRRDTYEQYF
TRBV12-5	TRBJ2-7	.	.	TGTGCTAGTGGTTTGGGCCCAGGTGGGCCGCAGTACTTC	CASGLGPGGPQYF
TRBV4-3	TRBJ2-7	.	.	TGCGCCAGCAGCCATAGACCGGGTGACTACGAGCAGTACTTC	CASSHRPGDYEQYF
TRBV29-1	TRBJ2-7	.	.	TGCAGCGCCCGCTTCCGGGGCTCCTACGAGCAGTACTTC	CSARFRGSYEQYF
TRBV7-9	TRBJ1-5	.	.	TGTGCCAGCAGCTTCTCGCTCGGCGGGGGGGATTGGAGCAATCAGCCCCAGCATTTT	CASSFSLGGGDWSNQPQHF
TRBV5-1	TRBJ1-2	.	.	TGCGCCAGCAGCTTGGGCGGGGAGGGTCGCTACACCTTC	CASSLGGEGRYTF
TRBV2	TRBJ1-6	.	TRBD1	TGTGCCAGCAGTGTCGGTAGGGGGCTTGGTACCCTCCACTTT	CASSVGRGLGTLHF
TRBV7-2	TRBJ2-1	.	.	TGTGCCAGCAGCTTACGCGGGACGGGATTGTACAATGAGCAGTTCTTC	CASSLRGTGLYNEQFF
TRBV9	TRBJ2-2	few	.	TGTGCCAGCAGCGTAGTATCAGGCACCGGGGAGCTGTTTTTT	CASSVVSGTGELFF
TRBV10-3	TRBJ1-1	once	.	TGTGCCATCAGTGCGGGGGACCACACTGAAGCTTTCTTT	CAISAGDHTEAFF
TRBV7-9	TRBJ2-1	.	TRBD2	TGTGCCAGCAGCTCGGCCGGGACTAACAATGAGCAGTTCTTC	CASSSAGTNNEQFF
TRBV5-4	TRBJ2-2	.	.	TGTGCCAGCAGCCCAAAAACCCCCGGGACCAAGAACACCGGGGAGCTGTTTTTT	CASSPKTPGTKNTGELFF
TRBV28	TRBJ1-5	.	.	TGTGCCAGCAGTTTATTAGGTCAGGGATTCAATCAGCCCCAGCATTTT	CASSLLGQGFNQPQHF
TRBV5-5	TRBJ2-1	.	.	TGTGCCAGCAGCTTGTTTGATTCTTTTTTGGGGTTTGATGAGCAGTTCTTC	CASSLFDSFLGFDEQFF
TRBV27	TRBJ1-3	once	.	TGTGCCAGCAGTTTATCGGCGCAGGGCGGAAACACCATATATTTT	CASSLSAQGGNTIYF
TRBV18	TRBJ2-5	.	.	TGTGCCAGCTCACCACCGATGCAAGAGACCCAGTACTTC	CASSPPMQETQYF
TRBV7-3	TRBJ1-1	few	TRBD1	TGTGCCAGCAGCTCGGGACAGGGGTTTGAAGCTTTCTTT	CASSSGQGFEAFF
TRBV7-2	TRBJ1-3	once	.	TGTGCCAGCAGCTTAACAACCGTAGCGAACACCATATATTTT	CASSLTTVANTIYF
TRBV5-1	TRBJ2-5	.	TRBD1	TGCGCCAGCAGCTTGGAGGGGGCAGAGACCCAGTACTTC	CASSLEGAETQYF
TRBV18	TRBJ1-5	.	TRBD1	TGTGCCAGCTCCTCCGGGACAGCGGGCAATCAGCCCCAGCATTTT	CASSSGTAGNQPQHF
TRBV7-6	TRBJ2-2	.	TRBD1	TGTGCCAGCAGCCGAGACAGGGTGAACACCGGGGAGCTGTTTTTT	CASSRDRVNTGELFF
TRBV28	TRBJ2-4	.	TRBD2	TGTGCCAGCAGACAAGCGGGACTAGCGGGGGGGCGGAACATTCAGTACTTC	CASRQAGLAGGRNIQYF
TRBV28	TRBJ1-5	.	TRBD1	TGTGCCAGCAGTGGGAGGCAGGGGGCTCAGCCCCAGCATTTT	CASSGRQGAQPQHF
TRBV5-3	TRBJ2-3	.	.	TGTGCCAGAAGCACCCTTGACAACACGGATACGCAGTATTTT	CARSTLDNTDTQYF
TRBV18	TRBJ2-7	.	TRBD1	TGTGCCAGCTCACCTAGGGACAGGAGGCCCCAAGGGACCTACGAGCAGTACTTC	CASSPRDRRPQGTYEQYF
TRBV7-9	TRBJ2-7	.	.	TGTGCCAGCAGTTCCTTCGGGGGTCTCTCCTACGAGCAGTACTTC	CASSSFGGLSYEQYF
TRBV2	TRBJ1-1	few	.	TGTGCCAGCGCAGGACAGTCGAACACTGAAGCTTTCTTT	CASAGQSNTEAFF
TRBV7-2	TRBJ1-5	.	.	TGTGCCAGCAGCTCTCGACATGGGGCGAATCAGCCCCAGCATTTT	CASSSRHGANQPQHF
TRBV5-1	TRBJ2-5	.	TRBD1	TGCGCCAGCAGCTTGCGGACAGGGGGCGGAGAAGAGACCCAGTACTTC	CASSLRTGGGEETQYF
TRBV25-1	TRBJ1-5	.	.	TGTGCCAGCAGTGAATCCGGGGCCAATCAGCCCCAGCATTTT	CASSESGANQPQHF
TRBV6-5	TRBJ1-6	.	.	TGTGCCAGCAGTTACGGGGGGTTTGATTCACCCCTCCACTTT	CASSYGGFDSPLHF
TRBV5-6	TRBJ1-1	few	.	TGTGCCAGCAGCCCGGGGGTACTCCCGAACACTGAAGCTTTCTTT	CASSPGVLPNTEAFF
TRBV11-1	TRBJ2-3	.	TRBD2	TGTGCCAGCAGCTTACTCGGACTAGCGGGCACAGATACGCAGTATTTT	CASSLLGLAGTDTQYF
TRBV15	TRBJ2-7	.	.	TGTGCCACCAGCCCACGACCTTTATCGGTAGTGGACGAGCAGTACTTC	CATSPRPLSVVDEQYF
TRBV27	TRBJ2-5	.	TRBD1	TGTGCCAGCAGTTTATTAGGACAGGGGCAAGAGACCCAGTACTTC	CASSLLGQGQETQYF
TRBV5-1	TRBJ1-6	.	TRBD1	TGCGCCAGCAGCTTGTTACCCGGGACAGCAAATTCACCCCTCCACTTT	CASSLLPGTANSPLHF
TRBV28	TRBJ1-2	.	.	TGTGCCAGCAGTCCCCCGGGGCAGGGCTATGGCTACACCTTC	CASSPPGQGYGYTF
TRBV27	TRBJ2-7	few	.	TGTGCCAGCAGTTTACAGGGTTCCTACGAGCAGTACTTC	CASSLQGSYEQYF
TRBV14	TRBJ2-6	once	.	TGTGCCAGCAGCCGACAAACCGGGACGTTCGGGGCCAACGTCCTGACTTTC	CASSRQTGTFGANVLTF
TRBV6-5	TRBJ1-3	.	.	TGTGCCAGCAGTTACTCTCGGGGATACAACACCATATATTTT	CASSYSRGYNTIYF
TRBV28	TRBJ2-7	.	TRBD1	TGTGCCAGCAGTAAAACACAGGGGAATCTCTACGAGCAGTACTTC	CASSKTQGNLYEQYF
TRBV6-1	TRBJ2-1	once	TRBD2	TGTGCCAGCAGTGAAACGGGGGGGGCCTACAATGAGCAGTTCTTC	CASSETGGAYNEQFF
TRBV7-7	TRBJ1-3	.	TRBD1	TGTGCCAGCAGCCGGGACAGGGGAGAACGCTCTGGAAACACCATATATTTT	CASSRDRGERSGNTIYF
TRBV7-9	TRBJ2-3	once	TRBD1	TGTGCCAGCAGCCCCCCCTTCAGGGACAGGGGGGCAGATACGCAGTATTTT	CASSPPFRDRGADTQYF
TRBV27	TRBJ2-2	.	.	TGTGCCAGCAGTTTAAGGATGGGCGGGGAGCTGTTTTTT	CASSLRMGGELFF
TRBV11-2	TRBJ2-7	.	.	TGTGCCAGCAGCTCAACTTCCGGGGCGTACGAGCAGTACTTC	CASSSTSGAYEQYF
TRBV5-4	TRBJ2-1	once	TRBD2	TGTGCCAGCAGCCCCACCGCCGGGACTAGCGGGAGAAATGAGCAGTTCTTC	CASSPTAGTSGRNEQFF
TRBV2	TRBJ2-1	.	TRBD2	TGTGCCAGCAGTACCGGACTAGCGGGGGGTTACAATGAGCAGTTCTTC	CASSTGLAGGYNEQFF
TRBV19	TRBJ2-3	.	TRBD2	TGTGCCAGTAGTCTTCGGGGGGTCTTCTACACAGATACGCAGTATTTT	CASSLRGVFYTDTQYF
TRBV27	TRBJ2-3	.	.	TGTGCCAGCAGGCATACTAGTTCAGCAGATACGCAGTATTTT	CASRHTSSADTQYF
TRBV9	TRBJ1-3	.	.	TGTGCCAGCAGCGTAGGAGGAGGTTCTGGAAACACCATATATTTT	CASSVGGGSGNTIYF
TRBV2	TRBJ2-7	.	.	TGTGCCAGCAGTGAAGCGCCAGCAGGTTTAGTCTACGAGCAGTACTTC	CASSEAPAGLVYEQYF
TRBV7-2	TRBJ2-7	.	.	TGTGCCAGCAGCTCCGGCGGGCGGATCTCCTACGAGCAGTACTTC	CASSSGGRISYEQYF
TRBV18	TRBJ2-5	.	.	TGTGCCAGCTCACGGGGTGGGGTCCGTGAGACCCAGTACTTC	CASSRGGVRETQYF
TRBV7-6	TRBJ2-7	few	.	TGTGCCAGCAGCTCCTACGAGAACTACGAGCAGTACTTC	CASSSYENYEQYF
TRBV5-1	TRBJ2-3	.	TRBD2	TGCGCCAGCAGCTTGAGGACCAGCGGGGCAAGCACAGATACGCAGTATTTT	CASSLRTSGASTDTQYF